The T cell receptor (beta chain) under discussion was sequenced for a study of blood T cells in healthy people across ages. Healthy Caucasian individuals from Russia aged about 6 to 95 served as donors. As concerns this clonotype: The junction does not match germline at one end; this may be a read error.

The CDR3 contains 16 residues. Per the germline V gene, CDR1 is SEHNR and CDR2 is FQNEAQ (reference sequence). The second PCR ran roughly 7 to 12 cycles with a sample-barcoded 5' primer and J-beta primers. Each CDR3 protein gets one entry after TCRdb re-called the 5' RACE reads with MiXCR. The sample includes hundreds of thousands of distinct CDR3 sequences, around 25% of them seen just once. This sample also appeared in a second study, on T cells of mothers and their children. That work states: Slightly, though not significantly, more overlap was seen in related than in unrelated mother-child pairs.

The rearrangement uses TRBV7-9 and TRBJ1-2, with TRBD1 matching 8 bases. Material for sequencing was blood. This clonotype originated in a boy younger than 18 in good health. This CDR3 is CASSLSYAGGNYGCTF. The CDR3 coding sequence is TGTGCCAGCAGCTTATCTTATGCAGGGGGCAACTATGGCTGCACCTTC.